This T cell receptor (beta chain) was identified during a study of T cells in Graves' hyperthyroidism and ophthalmopathy. Study-wide background: The blood sample was taken at first diagnosis, before treatment began.

General observations from the study: Researchers found most expanded thyroid clonotypes above 0.001 in blood as well.

There were TCR beta CDR3 regions amplified from RNA transcripts. The TCR CDR3 first-round RT-PCR relied on the HTBI primer set. Each CDR3 protein gets one entry after TCRdb re-called the multiplex PCR reads with MiXCR. Seen here are about 210,000 distinct CDR3 sequences, 17% observed once, and the top ten hold around 50%. Concerning this clonotype: The antigen is not known.

The origin of this receptor is a man aged 45-60 years with Graves' hyperthyroidism. The specimen sequenced was blood.

The CDR3 is CASSIDLRTVYGYTF. In DNA form, the CDR3 reads TGTGCCAGTAGTATAGATCTTCGGACAGTCTATGGCTACACCTTC. This sequence joins TRBV19 and TRBJ1-2; TRBD1 is a possible D gene (6 bases). From germline, CDR1 is LNHDA and CDR2 SQIVND (reference sequence). The CDR3 consists of 15 residues. The ends were cut back, 0 bases at V and 4 bases at J, with 12 bases in the middle.